The 21 T cell receptor beta chains below all came from one sample that was sequenced in a study of cytomegalovirus exposure and HLA in healthy donors. PCR involved 60 Vbeta and 13 Jbeta primers. Repertoires were generated with immunoSEQ multiplex PCR, while TCRdb's copy carries only in-frame clones and drops some. Of around 190,000 clones listed, more than 65% are singletons. Sequencing was carried out using PBMCs. The receptor source for this set is a girl aged 2 to 10 in good health and CMV-seropositive.

The CDR3 protein is CASSFGQGKSNEKLFF. CDR3 bases: TGTGCCAGCAGCTTCGGACAGGGCAAATCTAATGAAAAACTGTTTTTT. V and J are TRBV9 and TRBJ1-4; 8 bases align to TRBD1. The germline CDR1 and CDR2 sequences are SGDLS and YYNGEE. V was clipped by 4 bases and J by 3 bases; unmatched bases: 8. This CDR3 is built from 16 residues.

The chain couples TRBV6-1 to TRBJ2-1, with a tentative D call TRBD1 (6 bases). CDR1 is MNHNS, CDR2 SASEGT, per germline. This CDR3 is 14 amino acids long. Trimming shortened V by 5 bases and J by 3 bases, and 11 bases separated the two germline ends. The CDR3 spells CASSTLDSYNEQFF. In nucleotides, the CDR3 is TGTGCCAGCAGTACCTTGGACAGCTACAATGAGCAGTTCTTC.

This chain joins TRBV19 and TRBJ1-5; 9 nucleotides match TRBD1. This CDR3 is built from 13 residues. CDR1 is LNHDA, CDR2 SQIVND, per germline (reference sequence). Losses at the gene ends were 6 bases for V and 7 bases for J; bases not matched to a gene: 4. The CDR3 DNA follows: TGTGCCAGTAGCGACAGGGGGGGGCAGCCCCAGCATTTT. Amino acids: CASSDRGGQPQHF.

The chain joins TRBV28 to TRBJ1-2, with 8 positions matching TRBD1. V gave up 0 bases and J gave up 14 bases; unmatched junction bases: 5. This CDR3 has 12 residues. In germline, CDR1 is MDHEN, CDR2 SYDVKM. This CDR3 reads CASSLWQGARTF. The CDR3 DNA sequence: TGTGCCAGCAGTTTATGGCAGGGGGCGCGTACCTTC.

The chain couples TRBV29-1 to TRBJ1-4; D not resolved. Germline V gene lookup returns CDR1 SQVTM and CDR2 ANQGSEA. The V end lost 2 bases, the J end lost 8 bases, and 12 bases lay between the germline ends. The CDR3 covers 13 residues. CDR3 DNA: TGCAGCGTTGAACTGACTAGTAGAGAAAAACTGTTTTTT. As protein: CSVELTSREKLFF.

The chain recombines TRBV6-6 with TRBJ1-3; perhaps TRBD1 as D (5 bases). V was shortened by 5 bases and J by 0 bases, with 8 bases between the two germline ends. In germline, CDR1 is MNHNY, CDR2 SVGAGI (reference sequence). CDR3 length: 14 amino acids. The CDR3 sequence: CASSTRASGNTIYF. The CDR3 bases are TGTGCCAGCAGTACCAGGGCCTCTGGAAACACCATATATTTT.

The rearrangement joins TRBV9 to TRBJ2-1, with D possibly TRBD2 on 5 matching bases. Germline CDR1 and CDR2: SGDLS and YYNGEE. The CDR3 is made up of 14 amino acids. V shed 3 bases and J shed 5 bases, with 12 bases lying between them. The CDR3 sequence: CASSAWTGNNEQFF. The DNA of the CDR3 is TGTGCCAGCAGCGCGTGGACGGGGAACAATGAGCAGTTCTTC.

The chain recombines TRBV30 with TRBJ2-1, with 9 positions matching TRBD2. This CDR3 is built from 16 residues. Germline CDR1 reads GTSNPN; CDR2 reads SVGIG (reference sequence). The junction had 6 bases not matched to a gene; V was cut back by 2 bases and J by 1 base. The CDR3 protein is CAWSRPRGGSYNEQFF. For the CDR3, the DNA is TGTGCCTGGAGTAGGCCGCGGGGGGGATCCTACAATGAGCAGTTCTTC.

The CDR3 spells CASSSGTGCEAFF. The CDR3, as DNA: TGCGCCAGCAGCTCCGGGACAGGGTGTGAAGCTTTCTTT. The chain recombines TRBV5-1 with TRBJ1-1, with TRBD1 matching over 9 bases. Germline CDR1 and CDR2: SGHRS and YFSETQ. The CDR3 sequence is 13 residues long. V was clipped by 3 bases and J by 7 bases; unmatched bases: 4. The full variable domain, rest sourced from reference TRBV5-1 and TRBJ1-1, is KAGVTQTPRYLIKTRGQQVTLSCSPISGHRSVSWYQQTPGQGLQFLFEYFSETQRNKGNFPGRFSGRQFSNSRSEMNVSTLELGDSALYLCASSSGTGCEAFFGQGTRLTVV.

V is TRBV5-6 and J is TRBJ2-2; a weak D match, TRBD1 (6 bases). V was shortened by 4 bases and J by 5 bases, with 18 bases between the two germline ends. The CDR3 runs 16 residues. Germline V lookup: CDR1 SGHDT, CDR2 YYEEEE. The CDR3, as DNA: TGTGCCAGCAGCCCCCGAGGGTGGGGGCGAACCGGGGAGCTGTTTTTT. Translating it yields CASSPRGWGRTGELFF. The variable domain in full, with the rest retrieved from reference TRBV5-6 and TRBJ2-2, is DAGVTQSPTHLIKTRGQQVTLRCSPKSGHDTVSWYQQALGQGPQFIFQYYEEEERQRGNFPDRFSGHQFPNYSSELNVNALLLGDSALYLCASSPRGWGRTGELFFGEGSRLTVL.

V gene TRBV6-5 combines with J gene TRBJ2-1, with TRBD2 identical over 14 bases. Germline CDR1 MNHEY, CDR2 SVGAGI. V trimming: 6 bases; J trimming: 10 bases; junction bases outside the gene matches: 8. This CDR3 is 15 amino acids long. In nucleotides, the CDR3 is TGTGCCAGCAGCCGGACTAGCGGGAGGCCGGGGGAGCAGTTCTTC. Residues: CASSRTSGRPGEQFF.

The CDR3 DNA is TGTGCCTGGAGCCGTATCCAGGAGCAGTTCTTC. Translated, it gives CAWSRIQEQFF. The V gene is TRBV30, the J gene TRBJ2-1; D gene ambiguous. Germline CDR1 and CDR2: GTSNPN and SVGIG (reference sequence). The V and J ends lost 3 bases and 10 bases respectively, with 10 bases between them. This CDR3 has 11 residues.

The V and J genes are TRBV5-1 and TRBJ1-1; D might be TRBD1 (5 bases). From germline, CDR1 is SGHRS and CDR2 YFSETQ. V dropped 2 bases and J dropped 2 bases, with 13 bases sitting between them. This CDR3 is 15 amino acids long. CDR3: CASSLRGGDNTEAFF. The CDR3 region has the DNA TGCGCCAGCAGCTTACGGGGAGGGGATAACACTGAAGCTTTCTTT.

The J gene is TRBJ2-7, the V gene TRBV30; no reliable D call. The length of the CDR3 is 12 residues. The V gene lost 4 bases and the J gene lost 7 bases, with 14 bases spanning the gap. Per the germline V gene, CDR1 is GTSNPN and CDR2 is SVGIG (reference sequence). This CDR3 is CAWKLPVGEQYF. CDR3 DNA sequence: TGTGCCTGGAAATTGCCGGTCGGGGAGCAGTACTTC.

The chain is built from TRBV9 and TRBJ2-2, with D maybe TRBD1 (7 bases). Germline-derived CDR1 and CDR2 are SGDLS and YYNGEE. This CDR3 is built from 16 residues. Trimming stripped 4 bases from V and 5 bases from J, with 18 bases between. The CDR3 reads CASSSRQGRGTGELFF. For the CDR3, the DNA is TGTGCCAGCAGCAGCCGACAGGGTCGGGGGACCGGGGAGCTGTTTTTT.

This chain's CDR3 is CAWRLAGSLNTGELFF. The CDR3 bases are TGTGCCTGGAGACTAGCGGGGTCCTTGAACACCGGGGAGCTGTTTTTT. The chain couples TRBV30 to TRBJ2-2; 10 bases agree with TRBD2. The CDR3 consists of 16 residues. CDR1 is GTSNPN and CDR2 is SVGIG in the germline V gene (reference sequence). V lost 3 bases, J lost 1 base, and 5 bases stayed unmatched.

The V and J genes are TRBV25-1 and TRBJ1-1, with a weak D call TRBD1 (5 bases). The CDR3 has 13 residues. The ends were cut back, 2 bases at V and 8 bases at J, with 12 bases in the middle. Germline V gene sequence: CDR1 MGHDK, CDR2 SYGVNS. The CDR3 DNA sequence: TGTGCCAGCAGTGAAAATGGGGGAGGGGAAGCTTTCTTT. Translating it yields CASSENGGGEAFF.

This chain links TRBV2 with TRBJ2-2; D gene unclear. This CDR3 comprises 15 residues. Trimming shortened V by 0 bases and J by 0 bases, and 5 bases separated the two germline ends. In germline, CDR1 is SNHLY, CDR2 FYNNEI. The DNA for the CDR3 is TGTGCCAGCAGTGAAGCGCGAACGAACACCGGGGAGCTGTTTTTT. It codes for CASSEARTNTGELFF.

The chain joins TRBV28 to TRBJ2-2; TRBD1 might be the D (5 bases). The CDR3 runs 17 residues. With 5 bases removed from V and 6 bases from J, the gap between germline ends came to 22 bases. Germline V gene sequence: CDR1 MDHEN, CDR2 SYDVKM. The CDR3 protein is CASSALWTRIKAGELFF. DNA of the CDR3: TGTGCCAGCAGTGCTCTGTGGACACGGATAAAGGCCGGGGAGCTGTTTTTT.

The chain recombines TRBV19 with TRBJ1-5; 8 bases are shared with TRBD1. The V gene end was trimmed by 4 bases and the J gene end by 5 bases; junction bases not matched to a gene: 16. The CDR3 length is 18 residues. The germline V gene encodes CDR1 LNHDA and CDR2 SQIVND (reference sequence). CDR3 bases: TGTGCCAGTAGTACTCGAGGACAGGGTAGGCTTCTTTATCAGCCCCAGCATTTT. Protein sequence: CASSTRGQGRLLYQPQHF. Filled out from reference TRBV19 and TRBJ1-5, the complete variable domain reads DGGITQSPKYLFRKEGQNVTLSCEQNLNHDAMYWYRQDPGQGLRLIYYSQIVNDFQKGDIAEGYSVSREKKESFPLTVTSAQKNPTAFYLCASSTRGQGRLLYQPQHFGDGTRLSIL.

This clone was seen only once. The chain couples TRBV7-6 to TRBJ2-2; TRBD2 agrees at 15 bases. Germline CDR1 is SGHVS and CDR2 is FNYEAQ. The CDR3 runs 16 residues. With 3 bases clipped from V and 6 bases from J, the junction kept 2 bases outside the gene matches. CDR3 sequence: CASSFRTSGGAGELFF. The DNA of the CDR3 is TGTGCCAGCAGCTTCCGGACTAGCGGGGGGGCCGGGGAGCTGTTTTTT.